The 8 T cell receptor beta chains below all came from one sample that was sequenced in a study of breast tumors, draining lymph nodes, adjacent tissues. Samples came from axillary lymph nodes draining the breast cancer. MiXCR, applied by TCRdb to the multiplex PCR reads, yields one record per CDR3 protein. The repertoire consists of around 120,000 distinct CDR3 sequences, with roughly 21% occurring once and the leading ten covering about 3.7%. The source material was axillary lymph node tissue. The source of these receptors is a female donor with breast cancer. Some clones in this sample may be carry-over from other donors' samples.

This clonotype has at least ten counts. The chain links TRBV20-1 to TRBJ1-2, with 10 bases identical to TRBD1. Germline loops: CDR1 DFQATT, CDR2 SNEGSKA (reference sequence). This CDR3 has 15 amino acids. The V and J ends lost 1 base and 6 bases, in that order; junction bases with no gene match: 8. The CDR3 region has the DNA TGCAGTGCTAGAGCTGCCGGGACAGGGGTTGATGGCTACACCTTC. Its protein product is CSARAAGTGVDGYTF.

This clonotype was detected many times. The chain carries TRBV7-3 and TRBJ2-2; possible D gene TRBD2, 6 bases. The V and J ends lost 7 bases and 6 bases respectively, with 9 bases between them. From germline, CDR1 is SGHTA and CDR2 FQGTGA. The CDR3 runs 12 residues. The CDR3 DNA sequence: TGTGCCAGCAAGGAGGGTCCCGGGGAGCTGTTTTTT. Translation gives CASKEGPGELFF.

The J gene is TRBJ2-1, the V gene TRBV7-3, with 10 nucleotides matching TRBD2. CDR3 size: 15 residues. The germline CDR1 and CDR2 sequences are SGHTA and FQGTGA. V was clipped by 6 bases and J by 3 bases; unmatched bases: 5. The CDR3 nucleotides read TGTGCCAGCAGTCCTGGGACTAGCGTCTACAATGAGCAGTTCTTC. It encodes CASSPGTSVYNEQFF.

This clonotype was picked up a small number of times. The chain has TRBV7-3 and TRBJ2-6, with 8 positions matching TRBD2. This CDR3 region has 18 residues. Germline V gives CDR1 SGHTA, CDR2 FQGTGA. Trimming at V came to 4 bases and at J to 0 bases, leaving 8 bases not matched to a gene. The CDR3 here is CASSWPRGDNSGANVLTF. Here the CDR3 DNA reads TGTGCCAGCAGCTGGCCGCGGGGGGACAACTCTGGGGCCAACGTCCTGACTTTC.

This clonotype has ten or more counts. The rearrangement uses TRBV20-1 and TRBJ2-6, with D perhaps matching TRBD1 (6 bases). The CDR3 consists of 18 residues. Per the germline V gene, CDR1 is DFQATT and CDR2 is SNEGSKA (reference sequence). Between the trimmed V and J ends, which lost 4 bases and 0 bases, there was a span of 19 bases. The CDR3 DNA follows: TGCAGTGCTACCTACAGGGACCGTTCGTTCTCTGGGGCCAACGTCCTGACTTTC. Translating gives CSATYRDRSFSGANVLTF.

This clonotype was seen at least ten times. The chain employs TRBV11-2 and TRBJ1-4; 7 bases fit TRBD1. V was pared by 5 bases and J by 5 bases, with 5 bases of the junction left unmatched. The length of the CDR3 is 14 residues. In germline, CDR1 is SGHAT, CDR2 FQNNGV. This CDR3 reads CASSQGGINEKLFF. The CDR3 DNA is TGTGCCAGCAGCCAGGGGGGCATAAATGAAAAACTGTTTTTT.

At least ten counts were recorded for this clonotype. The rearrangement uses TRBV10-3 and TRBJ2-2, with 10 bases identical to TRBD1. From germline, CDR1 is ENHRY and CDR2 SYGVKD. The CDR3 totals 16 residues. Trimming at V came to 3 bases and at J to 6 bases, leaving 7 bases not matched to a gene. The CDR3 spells CAISEGTGADAGELFF. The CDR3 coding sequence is TGTGCCATCAGTGAAGGGACAGGGGCGGACGCCGGGGAGCTGTTTTTT.

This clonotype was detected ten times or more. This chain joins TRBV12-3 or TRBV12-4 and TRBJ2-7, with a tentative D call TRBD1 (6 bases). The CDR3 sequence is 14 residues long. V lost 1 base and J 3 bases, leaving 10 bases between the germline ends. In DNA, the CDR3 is TGTGCCAGCAGTTTAGAGGGGGTGAGCTACGAGCAGTACTTC. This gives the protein CASSLEGVSYEQYF.